The clone carrying this TCR beta chain has just one count. What it recognizes is unknown. The CDR3 covers 14 residues. CDR1 ENHRY and CDR2 SYGVKD come from the germline V gene. V shed 3 bases and J shed 0 bases, with 7 bases lying between them. These data come from a study of T cell repertoires in cytomegalovirus infection. The wider study: Indications came from public TCR beta signatures; they pointed to CMV infection and to a matching HLA type. General study points: Across the ex vivo response, the dominant clonotypes were HLA-C-restricted CMV-specific TCR beta clonotypes. Cumulative frequency (of public TCR beta family members) identified carriers of CMV plus the relevant HLA.

Via MiXCR, TCRdb re-called the reads, giving one row per CDR3 protein. The sample consists of about 530,000 distinct CDR3 sequences, 26% of them appearing once. The sample was PBMCs. V and J are TRBV10-3 and TRBJ2-3, with D possibly matching TRBD2 (6 bases). The sequence came from a human donor in good health (CMV status not recorded). Some clones in this sample may be carry-over from other donors' samples. The CDR3 DNA follows: TGTGCCATCAGTGAAAGCGGGAGCACAGATACGCAGTATTTT. Amino acids: CAISESGSTDTQYF.